The 17 T cell receptor beta chains below come from one sample, sequenced in a study of T-cell reconstitution after alpha-beta-depleted transplantation in children. TCRbeta library preparation incorporated unique molecular identifiers. TCRdb reprocessed the PCR reads via MiXCR and lists one record per CDR3 protein. Of 530,000 or so distinct CDR3 sequences in the sample, roughly 30% were seen once. The sequenced sample was PBMCs, obtained before TCRalphabeta/CD19-depleted stem cell transplant. Receptor source: a boy younger than two with Wiskott-Aldrich syndrome, due to receive a stem cell transplant.

The chain couples TRBV9 to TRBJ2-3; D remains unclear. Trimming shortened V by 4 bases and J by 2 bases, and 11 bases separated the two germline ends. The CDR3 contains 14 residues. Germline CDR1 is SGDLS and CDR2 is YYNGEE. CDR3 DNA sequence: TGTGCCAGCAGCCCGATACCCCACACAGATACGCAGTATTTT. Translation: CASSPIPHTDTQYF.

This clonotype was recorded a few times. The chain couples TRBV3-1 to TRBJ2-7; no firm D call. V lost 4 bases and J 5 bases, leaving 9 bases between the germline ends. Germline assignment: CDR1 LGHDT and CDR2 YNNKEL (reference sequence). CDR3 length equals 12 residues. This CDR3 reads CASSRRTNEQYF. In DNA, the CDR3 is TGTGCCAGCAGCCGAAGAACTAACGAGCAGTACTTC.

The rearrangement joins TRBV6-1 to TRBJ2-3; 8 bases are shared with TRBD2. The CDR3 loop spans 16 amino acids. CDR1 and CDR2 (germline): MNHNS, SASEGT. V shed 5 bases, J shed 2 bases, and the junction held 9 bases outside the gene matches. The CDR3 loop is CASSRGSGAHTDTQYF. CDR3 bases: TGTGCCAGCAGTCGGGGTAGCGGGGCCCACACAGATACGCAGTATTTT.

The J gene is TRBJ2-5, the V gene TRBV20-1, with unresolved D. Germline assignment: CDR1 DFQATT and CDR2 SNEGSKA (reference sequence). V dropped 3 bases and J dropped 2 bases, with 16 bases sitting between them. CDR3 length: 15 amino acids. The CDR3 spells CSARPVRKHQETQYF. The CDR3 DNA reads TGCAGTGCTAGGCCGGTCAGGAAACATCAAGAGACCCAGTACTTC.

There are a few counts of this clonotype. The J gene is TRBJ2-1, the V gene TRBV5-1, with no clear D. V lost 1 base and J 5 bases, leaving 13 bases between the germline ends. Germline V lookup: CDR1 SGHRS, CDR2 YFSETQ. This CDR3 is built from 15 residues. CDR3 loop: CASSLSRLSHNEQFF. The DNA for the CDR3 is TGCGCCAGCAGCTTGTCGAGGCTTTCACACAATGAGCAGTTCTTC.

The V call is TRBV5-1, the J call TRBJ2-7; 10 positions match TRBD2. With V trimmed by 1 base and J by 6 bases, 4 bases remained unmatched. CDR1 and CDR2 (germline): SGHRS, YFSETQ. The CDR3 is 14 residues long. CDR3 DNA sequence: TGCGCCAGCAGCTTGTCGTCTAGCGGGAGCGAGCAGTACTTC. It is translated as CASSLSSSGSEQYF.

The chain combines TRBV20-1 with TRBJ1-6; no definite D call. V was clipped by 3 bases and J by 7 bases, with 10 bases between them. The CDR3 extends over 13 amino acids. The germline V gene has CDR1 DFQATT and CDR2 SNEGSKA (reference sequence). CDR3 sequence reads: CSARVLGNSPLHF. The CDR3 nucleotides read TGCAGTGCTAGGGTACTGGGGAATTCACCCCTCCACTTT.

This clonotype was detected only a few times. The gene calls are TRBV5-1 and TRBJ2-7; 10 bases agree with TRBD1. Germline assignment: CDR1 SGHRS and CDR2 YFSETQ. V shed 0 bases and J 5 bases; nucleotides not matched to a gene: 2. CDR3 length equals 14 residues. For the CDR3, the DNA is TGCGCCAGCAGCTTGGGACAGGGGGCTAACGAGCAGTACTTC. This gives the protein CASSLGQGANEQYF.

The table lists this clonotype with a few counts. The chain joins TRBV7-2 to TRBJ2-5; 7 nucleotides line up with TRBD1. Germline V gene lookup returns CDR1 SGHTA and CDR2 FQGNSA. The V and J ends lost 5 bases and 7 bases, in that order; junction bases with no gene match: 10. The CDR3 is 14 amino acids. Here the CDR3 DNA reads TGTGCCAGCAGCCTTGGGGACAGCTTACTGACCCAGTACTTC. The encoded protein is CASSLGDSLLTQYF.

CDR3 in amino acids: CASRTDSGANVLTF. Here the CDR3 DNA reads TGCGCCAGCAGGACAGACTCTGGGGCCAACGTCCTGACTTTC. The V gene is TRBV5-1, the J gene TRBJ2-6, with a possible D match to TRBD1 (5 bases). Germline lookup yields CDR1 SGHRS and CDR2 YFSETQ. This CDR3 has 14 amino acids. Between the trimmed V and J ends, which lost 5 bases and 0 bases, there was a span of 6 bases.

Ten or more counts support this clonotype. V and J are TRBV5-1 and TRBJ2-1; 7 positions agree with TRBD2. Trimming at V came to 4 bases and at J to 0 bases, leaving 4 bases not matched to a gene. CDR3 length: 15 amino acids. CDR1 is SGHRS, CDR2 YFSETQ, per germline. The DNA of the CDR3 is TGCGCCAGCAGCGAGGGCGGGAGCTCCTACAATGAGCAGTTCTTC. This gives the protein CASSEGGSSYNEQFF. Combining the CDR3 with reference TRBV5-1 and TRBJ2-1 gives the whole variable domain KAGVTQTPRYLIKTRGQQVTLSCSPISGHRSVSWYQQTPGQGLQFLFEYFSETQRNKGNFPGRFSGRQFSNSRSEMNVSTLELGDSALYLCASSEGGSSYNEQFFGPGTRLTVL.

This chain uses TRBV7-9 with TRBJ2-7; possibly TRBD2 for D (7 bases). Trimming took off 5 bases at V and 2 bases at J, with 13 bases between the two ends. Germline CDR1 reads SEHNR; CDR2 reads FQNEAQ (reference sequence). This CDR3 is built from 14 residues. The CDR3, as DNA: TGTGCCAGCAGCCCGCGGGGGCCCCCCTACGAGCAGTACTTC. Amino acid sequence: CASSPRGPPYEQYF.

This clonotype was seen more than once but under ten times. CDR3 sequence reads: CASCSGWRADSENTEAFF. For the CDR3, the DNA is TGCGCCAGCTGTAGTGGTTGGAGGGCAGATAGCGAAAACACTGAAGCTTTCTTT. The V and J genes are TRBV10-2 and TRBJ1-1; D not certain. V was pared by 8 bases and J by 2 bases, with 27 bases between. CDR3 size: 18 residues. CDR1 is WSHSY, CDR2 SAAADI, per germline.

The chain combines TRBV7-7 with TRBJ2-7, with TRBD2 matching over 9 bases. The CDR3 runs to 18 residues. Germline assignment: CDR1 SSHAT and CDR2 FNYEAQ (reference sequence). V lost 1 base and J lost 6; bases outside the gene matches: 16. The CDR3 sequence: CASSLVPKVVAGEGEQYF. CDR3 DNA: TGTGCCAGCAGCTTAGTTCCTAAGGTCGTAGCGGGAGAGGGCGAGCAGTACTTC.

This clonotype was seen just once. A single base separates this from a much larger clone, so it may be a read error. The rearrangement links TRBV7-2 to TRBJ2-3, with D uncertain. This CDR3 is 10 amino acids long. CDR1 and CDR2 from the germline V gene are SGHTA and FQGNSA. Trimming took off 6 bases at V and 6 bases at J, with 4 bases between the two ends. The CDR3 bases are TGTGCCAGCAGTTGGGATACGCAGTATTTT. Its translation is CASSWDTQYF. The variable domain in full, completed from reference TRBV7-2 and TRBJ2-3, reads GAGVSQSPSNKVTEKGKDVELRCDPISGHTALYWYRQSLGQGLEFLIYFQGNSAPDKSGLPSDRFSAERTGGSVSTLTIQRTQQEDSAVYLCASSWDTQYFGPGTRLTVL.

The chain recombines TRBV3-1 with TRBJ2-5; tentatively, D is TRBD1 or TRBD2 (5 bases each). Per the germline V gene, CDR1 is LGHDT and CDR2 is YNNKEL (reference sequence). This CDR3 region has 14 residues. Trimming removed 1 base at V and 4 bases at J, with 10 bases between. CDR3 amino acids: CASSQGGFGETQYF. CDR3 DNA sequence: TGTGCCAGCAGCCAAGGGGGGTTTGGAGAGACCCAGTACTTC.

The chain employs TRBV20-1 and TRBJ2-7; 7 bases align to TRBD2. Germline V CDR1 and CDR2: DFQATT, SNEGSKA (reference sequence). V gave up 5 bases and J gave up 4 bases; unmatched junction bases: 11. CDR3 length: 14 amino acids. CDR3 loop: CSALRELSQYEQYF. The CDR3 nucleotides read TGCAGTGCTTTGCGGGAGCTAAGTCAATACGAGCAGTACTTC.